Listed below are T cell receptor beta chains from one sample, sequenced in a study of blood T cell repertoires in COVID-19. The table came from immunoSEQ multiplex PCR; TCRdb's copy has only in-frame clones and leaves some out. Of a few hundred thousand clones in the sample, 85% were seen once. Sequenced: PBMCs or T cells enriched from blood (not recorded which). Source of these receptors: a man between 40 and 49 years old who had recovered from COVID-19. The CDR3 runs from the conserved cysteine through the conserved F or W. D genes are given only for firm matches. Clone size, where shown, is once, few, many, or a class for clones that have expanded.

j_call: TRBJ1-6; clone_size: -; d_call: -; v_call: TRBV13; cdr3_aa: CASSLRGYSPLHF; cdr3_nt: TGTGCCAGCAGCTTAAGGGGTTACTCACCCCTCCACTTT
j_call: TRBJ2-1; clone_size: -; d_call: -; v_call: TRBV30; cdr3_aa: CAWSVRLAAHNEQFF; cdr3_nt: TGTGCCTGGAGTGTACGATTAGCAGCTCACAATGAGCAGTTCTTC
j_call: TRBJ2-7; clone_size: -; d_call: -; v_call: TRBV19; cdr3_aa: CASSMSGSNEQYF; cdr3_nt: TGTGCCAGTAGTATGTCAGGGTCCAACGAGCAGTACTTC
j_call: TRBJ2-7; clone_size: -; d_call: -; v_call: TRBV4-1; cdr3_aa: CASSHPTGEGEQYF; cdr3_nt: TGCGCCAGCAGCCATCCAACGGGAGAGGGGGAGCAGTACTTC
j_call: TRBJ1-2; clone_size: -; d_call: -; v_call: TRBV27; cdr3_aa: CASSPGQFNYGYTF; cdr3_nt: TGTGCCAGCAGTCCAGGACAGTTTAACTATGGCTACACCTTC
j_call: TRBJ2-2; clone_size: -; d_call: -; v_call: TRBV11-2; cdr3_aa: CASSLPRDTGELFF; cdr3_nt: TGTGCCAGCAGCTTACCCAGGGACACCGGGGAGCTGTTTTTT
j_call: TRBJ1-2; clone_size: -; d_call: TRBD1; v_call: TRBV30; cdr3_aa: CASQPGQGGYSRGYTF; cdr3_nt: TGTGCCTCCCAGCCGGGACAGGGGGGTTATTCTCGTGGCTACACCTTC
j_call: TRBJ2-7; clone_size: -; d_call: TRBD2; v_call: TRBV5-1; cdr3_aa: CASSEGLAGDRPEQYF; cdr3_nt: TGCGCCAGCAGCGAGGGACTAGCGGGAGATAGGCCCGAGCAGTACTTC
j_call: TRBJ1-5; clone_size: -; d_call: -; v_call: TRBV19; cdr3_aa: CASRTVYSNQPQHF; cdr3_nt: TGTGCCAGTAGAACGGTCTATAGCAATCAGCCCCAGCATTTT
j_call: TRBJ2-7; clone_size: -; d_call: TRBD1; v_call: TRBV19; cdr3_aa: CASSTGGSSYEQYF; cdr3_nt: TGTGCCAGTAGTACAGGGGGAAGCTCCTACGAGCAGTACTTC
j_call: TRBJ1-5; clone_size: -; d_call: -; v_call: TRBV6-5; cdr3_aa: CASSYRGINQPQHF; cdr3_nt: TGTGCCAGCAGTTACAGGGGGATCAATCAGCCCCAGCATTTT
j_call: TRBJ2-1; clone_size: -; d_call: TRBD2; v_call: TRBV9; cdr3_aa: CASSPSGSSHNEQFF; cdr3_nt: TGTGCCAGCAGCCCGAGCGGGAGTTCCCACAATGAGCAGTTCTTC
j_call: TRBJ2-5; clone_size: -; d_call: -; v_call: TRBV14; cdr3_aa: CASSQEAPSQYF; cdr3_nt: TGTGCCAGCAGCCAAGAAGCCCCCTCCCAGTACTTC
j_call: TRBJ1-2; clone_size: -; d_call: -; v_call: TRBV25-1; cdr3_aa: CASLEGTDGYTF; cdr3_nt: TGTGCCAGCCTGGAGGGGACCGATGGCTACACCTTC
j_call: TRBJ2-5; clone_size: once; d_call: TRBD1; v_call: TRBV5-8; cdr3_aa: CASSLRGLTETQYF; cdr3_nt: TGTGCCAGCAGCCTTAGGGGGCTAACGGAGACCCAGTACTTC
j_call: TRBJ2-7; clone_size: -; d_call: TRBD2; v_call: TRBV29-1; cdr3_aa: CSVELASGSNYEQYF; cdr3_nt: TGCAGCGTTGAATTGGCTAGCGGGAGCAACTACGAGCAGTACTTC
j_call: TRBJ2-7; clone_size: once; d_call: TRBD1; v_call: TRBV4-3; cdr3_aa: CASSQWTGNSYEQYF; cdr3_nt: TGCGCCAGCAGCCAGTGGACAGGGAATTCCTACGAGCAGTACTTC
j_call: TRBJ2-7; clone_size: -; d_call: -; v_call: TRBV18; cdr3_aa: CASSPRTAYEQYF; cdr3_nt: TGTGCCAGCTCACCGAGGACAGCTTACGAGCAGTACTTC
j_call: TRBJ2-7; clone_size: -; d_call: -; v_call: TRBV7-8; cdr3_aa: CASSPLVSSYEQYF; cdr3_nt: TGTGCCAGCAGCCCGCTAGTAAGCTCCTACGAGCAGTACTTC
j_call: TRBJ2-5; clone_size: -; d_call: -; v_call: TRBV20-1; cdr3_aa: CSALEETQYF; cdr3_nt: TGCAGTGCCCTTGAAGAGACCCAGTACTTC
j_call: TRBJ2-1; clone_size: -; d_call: -; v_call: TRBV11-3; cdr3_aa: CASSLGPGADEQFF; cdr3_nt: TGTGCCAGCAGCTTAGGCCCCGGAGCGGATGAGCAGTTCTTC
j_call: TRBJ1-1; clone_size: -; d_call: -; v_call: TRBV3-1/TRBV3-2; cdr3_aa: CASSRGGQGTEAFF; cdr3_nt: TGTGCCAGCAGCCGGGGGGGGCAGGGCACTGAAGCTTTCTTT
j_call: TRBJ2-7; clone_size: -; d_call: -; v_call: TRBV7-9; cdr3_aa: CASSTNRDPNYEQYF; cdr3_nt: TGTGCCAGCAGTACGAACAGGGACCCAAACTACGAGCAGTACTTC
j_call: TRBJ2-2; clone_size: -; d_call: TRBD2; v_call: TRBV27; cdr3_aa: CASRGARGRAGYTGELFF; cdr3_nt: TGTGCCAGCCGAGGGGCACGCGGGAGGGCCGGGTACACCGGGGAGCTGTTTTTT
j_call: TRBJ1-5; clone_size: -; d_call: -; v_call: TRBV11-2; cdr3_aa: CASSLEGSGYAQPQHF; cdr3_nt: TGTGCCAGCAGCTTAGAGGGTTCAGGGTATGCCCAGCCCCAGCATTTT
j_call: TRBJ1-5; clone_size: -; d_call: -; v_call: TRBV5-1; cdr3_aa: CASSLVGGQPQHF; cdr3_nt: TGCGCCAGCAGCTTGGTGGGGGGTCAGCCCCAGCATTTT
j_call: TRBJ1-5; clone_size: -; d_call: -; v_call: TRBV7-2; cdr3_aa: CASATGSPNQPQHF; cdr3_nt: TGTGCCAGCGCTACTGGGAGTCCCAATCAGCCCCAGCATTTT
j_call: TRBJ2-5; clone_size: -; d_call: -; v_call: TRBV28; cdr3_aa: CASSFPGAQETQYF; cdr3_nt: TGTGCCAGCAGTTTCCCAGGGGCTCAAGAGACCCAGTACTTC
j_call: TRBJ1-1; clone_size: once; d_call: TRBD1; v_call: TRBV19; cdr3_aa: CASSTIDRDNTEAFF; cdr3_nt: TGTGCCAGTAGTACCATCGACAGGGACAACACTGAAGCTTTCTTT
j_call: TRBJ1-6; clone_size: few; d_call: TRBD1; v_call: TRBV3-1/TRBV3-2; cdr3_aa: CASSQGQGGSYNSPLHF; cdr3_nt: TGTGCCAGCAGCCAAGGACAGGGAGGCTCCTATAATTCACCCCTCCACTTT
j_call: TRBJ2-1; clone_size: few; d_call: TRBD2; v_call: TRBV19; cdr3_aa: CASMTLAGGNEQFF; cdr3_nt: TGTGCCAGTATGACGCTAGCGGGAGGGAATGAGCAGTTCTTC
j_call: TRBJ2-3; clone_size: once; d_call: -; v_call: TRBV2; cdr3_aa: CASSQSLTGGGKDTQYF; cdr3_nt: TGTGCCAGCAGCCAAAGCCTAACAGGGGGGGGAAAGGATACGCAGTATTTT
j_call: TRBJ2-5; clone_size: -; d_call: TRBD2; v_call: TRBV12-5; cdr3_aa: CASASSGGRGETQYF; cdr3_nt: TGTGCTAGTGCTTCAAGCGGGGGGCGGGGCGAGACCCAGTACTTC
j_call: TRBJ2-3; clone_size: few; d_call: TRBD1; v_call: TRBV15; cdr3_aa: CATSRDQGAADTQYF; cdr3_nt: TGTGCCACCAGCAGAGACCAGGGGGCTGCAGATACGCAGTATTTT
j_call: TRBJ2-3; clone_size: -; d_call: TRBD2; v_call: TRBV3-1/TRBV3-2; cdr3_aa: CASSQGSGSGDTQYF; cdr3_nt: TGTGCCAGCAGCCAAGGTAGCGGGAGCGGCGATACGCAGTATTTT
j_call: TRBJ2-1; clone_size: -; d_call: TRBD2; v_call: TRBV6-5; cdr3_aa: CASSYPVAGRGNEQFF; cdr3_nt: TGTGCCAGCAGTTACCCCGTAGCGGGAAGGGGCAATGAGCAGTTCTTC
j_call: TRBJ2-2; clone_size: -; d_call: TRBD1; v_call: TRBV18; cdr3_aa: CASSPPMTGVNTGELFF; cdr3_nt: TGTGCCAGCTCACCCCCCATGACAGGGGTGAACACCGGGGAGCTGTTTTTT
j_call: TRBJ2-7; clone_size: -; d_call: -; v_call: TRBV24-1; cdr3_aa: CATSDGITYEQYF; cdr3_nt: TGTGCCACCAGTGACGGGATTACCTACGAGCAGTACTTC
j_call: TRBJ2-4; clone_size: -; d_call: TRBD2; v_call: TRBV3-1/TRBV3-2; cdr3_aa: CASSHRTSGRAFDIQYF; cdr3_nt: TGTGCCAGCAGCCACCGGACTAGCGGGAGGGCCTTTGACATTCAGTACTTC
j_call: TRBJ1-3; clone_size: -; d_call: -; v_call: TRBV7-9; cdr3_aa: CASSSGAEGNTIYF; cdr3_nt: TGTGCCAGCAGCTCAGGGGCGGAGGGAAACACCATATATTTT
j_call: TRBJ2-3; clone_size: -; d_call: -; v_call: TRBV24-1; cdr3_aa: CATSVGATDTQYF; cdr3_nt: TGTGCCACCTCCGTTGGAGCAACAGATACGCAGTATTTT
j_call: TRBJ1-2; clone_size: -; d_call: TRBD1; v_call: TRBV19; cdr3_aa: CASSITQGAHGYTF; cdr3_nt: TGTGCCAGTAGTATCACGCAGGGGGCGCATGGCTACACCTTC
j_call: TRBJ2-1; clone_size: -; d_call: -; v_call: TRBV5-1; cdr3_aa: CASSWDNRNNEQFF; cdr3_nt: TGCGCCAGCAGCTGGGACAACCGCAACAATGAGCAGTTCTTC
j_call: TRBJ2-7; clone_size: -; d_call: -; v_call: TRBV7-8; cdr3_aa: CASSLRSYEQYF; cdr3_nt: TGTGCCAGCAGCTTAAGGAGCTACGAGCAGTACTTC
j_call: TRBJ2-7; clone_size: few; d_call: -; v_call: TRBV3-1/TRBV3-2; cdr3_aa: CASSQAGSSYEQYF; cdr3_nt: TGTGCCAGCAGCCAAGCCGGGAGCTCCTACGAGCAGTACTTC
j_call: TRBJ2-4; clone_size: few; d_call: -; v_call: TRBV7-9; cdr3_aa: CASSTGLKNIQYF; cdr3_nt: TGTGCCAGCAGTACGGGACTCAAAAACATTCAGTACTTC
j_call: TRBJ2-3; clone_size: -; d_call: TRBD1; v_call: TRBV11-2; cdr3_aa: CASSQTGVMDTQYF; cdr3_nt: TGTGCCAGCAGCCAGACAGGGGTGATGGATACGCAGTATTTT
j_call: TRBJ2-1; clone_size: -; d_call: TRBD2; v_call: TRBV20-1; cdr3_aa: CSASSPRSGLAFEQFF; cdr3_nt: TGCAGTGCTAGTTCCCCGCGGTCCGGACTAGCGTTTGAGCAGTTCTTC
j_call: TRBJ2-3; clone_size: many; d_call: -; v_call: TRBV24-1; cdr3_aa: CATSDLGAHTDTQYF; cdr3_nt: TGTGCCACCAGTGATTTAGGGGCACACACAGATACGCAGTATTTT
j_call: TRBJ2-5; clone_size: -; d_call: TRBD2; v_call: TRBV7-9; cdr3_aa: CASSSSRGGLGETQYF; cdr3_nt: TGTGCCAGCAGCTCTTCGCGGGGGGGCCTAGGAGAGACCCAGTACTTC
j_call: TRBJ1-1; clone_size: once; d_call: TRBD1; v_call: TRBV27; cdr3_aa: CASRSTGRTEAFF; cdr3_nt: TGTGCCAGCAGATCGACAGGGCGAACTGAAGCTTTCTTT
j_call: TRBJ2-3; clone_size: -; d_call: TRBD1; v_call: TRBV5-1; cdr3_aa: CASSPGQGLISDTQYF; cdr3_nt: TGCGCCAGCAGCCCAGGACAGGGTTTAATATCAGATACGCAGTATTTT
j_call: TRBJ1-1; clone_size: once; d_call: TRBD1; v_call: TRBV7-8; cdr3_aa: CASSLGWTGDNTEAFF; cdr3_nt: TGTGCCAGCAGCTTAGGTTGGACAGGGGACAACACTGAAGCTTTCTTT
j_call: TRBJ1-2; clone_size: -; d_call: TRBD1; v_call: TRBV29-1; cdr3_aa: CSAGQGAEGYTF; cdr3_nt: TGCAGCGCTGGACAGGGGGCGGAGGGCTACACCTTC
j_call: TRBJ1-1; clone_size: -; d_call: -; v_call: TRBV5-1; cdr3_aa: CASSGRAGVENTEAFF; cdr3_nt: TGCGCCAGCAGCGGGCGGGCAGGGGTGGAGAACACTGAAGCTTTCTTT
j_call: TRBJ2-7; clone_size: -; d_call: TRBD2; v_call: TRBV2; cdr3_aa: CASRAFGGRALEQYF; cdr3_nt: TGTGCCAGCAGAGCTTTTGGCGGGAGGGCCCTCGAGCAGTACTTC
j_call: TRBJ1-3; clone_size: few; d_call: TRBD1; v_call: TRBV13; cdr3_aa: CASSSGQGAAAGNTIYF; cdr3_nt: TGTGCCAGCAGCTCGGGACAGGGGGCTGCCGCTGGAAACACCATATATTTT
j_call: TRBJ1-1; clone_size: -; d_call: -; v_call: TRBV29-1; cdr3_aa: CSVGEQGSLRTEAFF; cdr3_nt: TGCAGCGTTGGCGAACAGGGTAGTTTGAGAACTGAAGCTTTCTTT
j_call: TRBJ1-2; clone_size: -; d_call: -; v_call: TRBV18; cdr3_aa: CASSPGMQSGYTF; cdr3_nt: TGTGCCAGCTCACCGGGCATGCAGAGTGGCTACACCTTC
j_call: TRBJ2-7; clone_size: -; d_call: -; v_call: TRBV2; cdr3_aa: CASSLSRAYEQYF; cdr3_nt: TGTGCCAGCAGTTTAAGCAGGGCCTACGAGCAGTACTTC